This TCR beta chain was captured in a study of breast tumors, draining lymph nodes, adjacent tissues. The CDR3 runs to 15 residues. Germline CDR1 is LGHDT and CDR2 is YNNKEL (reference sequence). Trimming left V 6 bases short and J 1 base short, with 15 bases between. Study-level points and caveats: Compared with basal-like, luminal-like tumors shared significantly more repertoire with nontumor tissue. Tumor TCR diversity was below lymph nodes but above nontumor tissue. Data only fit, rather than demonstrated, lymph node origin of most tumor T cells. Data fit most tumor T cells coming from lymph node, expanding in tumor.

This clonotype showed up many times. Its antigen remains unidentified. TCRdb reprocessed the multiplex PCR reads with MiXCR, giving one entry per CDR3 protein. The data contain more than 50,000 distinct CDR3 sequences, approximately 40% of them singletons. The rearrangement links TRBV3-1 to TRBJ2-5, with D unclear. The clonotype was recovered from a female donor with breast cancer. Some clones in this sample may be carry-over from other donors' samples. The sample consisted of breast tumor tissue. CDR3 nucleotides: TGTGCCAGCAGATACTCCCATCAGTCCCAAGAGACCCAGTACTTC. This translates into CASRYSHQSQETQYF.